This paragraph reports one T cell receptor beta chain. Clones were sequenced by immunoSEQ multiplex PCR, and TCRdb holds only the in-frame ones, with some missing. The sample lists around 150,000 clones, around 85% occurring once. This sample was included in a study of T cell responses to AZD1222 COVID-19 vaccine. V trimming: 4 bases; J trimming: 5 bases; junction bases outside the gene matches: 6. CDR1 is SGHNT and CDR2 is YYREEE in the germline V gene (reference sequence). The CDR3 runs to 14 residues. The chain has TRBV5-4 and TRBJ2-1; 7 nucleotides align to TRBD2. The sequence was collected from an adult who received the MenACWY meningococcal vaccine as a control. The specimen comprised peripheral blood, sampled 28 days after the second dose of the MenACWY control vaccine. In DNA, the CDR3 is TGTGCCAGCAGCACAGGCGCGGGGGACAATGAGCAGTTCTTC. Translated: CASSTGAGDNEQFF.